This T cell receptor (beta chain) was identified during a study of T cells in Graves' hyperthyroidism and ophthalmopathy. Study findings and constraints: Peripheral blood also featured most of the thyroid clonotypes expanded above 0.001.

Germline V lookup: CDR1 SGHTA, CDR2 FQGTGA. The CDR3 has 16 residues. V was pared by 5 bases and J by 0 bases, with 14 bases between. This clonotype was detected many times. Its antigen is undetermined. Template material for amplifying TCR beta CDR3 regions consisted of RNA transcripts. The HTBI primer set served for first-round RT-PCR of the TCR CDR3. TCRdb fed the multiplex PCR reads into MiXCR, producing one record per CDR3 protein. Of hundreds of thousands of distinct CDR3 sequences listed, approximately 15% are singletons. The source of this sequence is a woman aged 40-49 years with Graves' ophthalmopathy. The rearrangement joins TRBV7-3 to TRBJ2-1, with D uncertain. The specimen was blood. The CDR3 region has the DNA TGTGCCAGCAGCCCCAGACCCCTTAGCTCCTACAATGAGCAGTTCTTC. Translated: CASSPRPLSSYNEQFF.